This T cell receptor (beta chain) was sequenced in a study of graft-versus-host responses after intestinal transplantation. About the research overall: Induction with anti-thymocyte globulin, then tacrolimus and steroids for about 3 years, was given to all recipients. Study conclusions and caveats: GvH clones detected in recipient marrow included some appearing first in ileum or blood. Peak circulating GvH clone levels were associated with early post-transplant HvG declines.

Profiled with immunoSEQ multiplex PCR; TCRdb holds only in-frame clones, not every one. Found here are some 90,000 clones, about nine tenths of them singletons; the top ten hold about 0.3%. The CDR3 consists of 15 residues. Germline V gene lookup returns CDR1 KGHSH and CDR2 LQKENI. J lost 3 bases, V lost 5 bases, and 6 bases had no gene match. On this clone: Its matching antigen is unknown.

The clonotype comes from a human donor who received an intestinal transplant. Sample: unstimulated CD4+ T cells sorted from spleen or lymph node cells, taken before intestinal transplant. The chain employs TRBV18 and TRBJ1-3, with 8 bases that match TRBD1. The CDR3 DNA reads TGTGCCAGCTCAACGTCGACAGGGGATGGAAACACCATATATTTT. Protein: CASSTSTGDGNTIYF.